This T cell receptor (beta chain) was sequenced for a study of shared clonotypes between healthy human individuals. Worth noting for this clone: Its target is unknown.

Genomic DNA (from each subset) was split evenly across several immunoSEQ plates. Here immunoSEQ multiplex PCR was the method, and the copy in TCRdb shows in-frame clones only, minus some. This table holds under 1 million clones, over 90% found once. Study outcomes and limitations: Generally, estimated richness proved larger in naive subsets than it did in memory subsets.

This CDR3 has 12 residues. Trimming removed 2 bases at V and 6 bases at J, with 8 bases between. The germline gives CDR1 SQVTM, CDR2 ANQGSEA. Naive CD8 cells comprised CD45RO-negative, CCR7-positively selected cells, excluding terminally differentiated effector memory CD45RA+ cells. Nashville, Tennessee was home to all donors, each a Caucasian adult. J is TRBJ2-1 and V is TRBV29-1, with unresolved D. This TCR came from a man in his thirties or forties in good health. The sequencing sample was made of naive CD8+ T cells sorted from blood. CDR3 coding DNA: TGCAGCGTTGAAAACGAGCCCAATGAGCAGTTCTTC. It is translated as CSVENEPNEQFF.